The sequence of this T cell receptor beta chain was determined in a study of cytomegalovirus exposure and HLA in healthy donors. Turning to the study itself: When roughly 420 donors were genotyped, roughly 82% of them were found to fall in the Caucasian-associated ancestry cluster. Study-wide results and caveats: Later analysis revealed greater clonal expansion in HLA-associated TCR beta chains than in equally common others.

CDR1 is SGDLS and CDR2 is YYNGEE in the germline V gene. With 1 base clipped from V and 6 bases from J, the junction kept 4 bases outside the gene matches. This CDR3 has 14 amino acids. With respect to this clone: Antigen: not known.

The PCR made use of 60 Vbeta and 13 Jbeta primers. As originally analysed: As a later analysis found, there were around 86 million unique TCR beta chains, of which some 10 million were shared. Some clones are missing from TCRdb's copy, which holds only in-frame ones; the method was immunoSEQ multiplex PCR. Clonal size and the V and J genes are those of that table, whereas D and trimming came from the DNA. The table includes approximately 70,000 clones, around three quarters detected once. The clonotype originates from a man in his forties or fifties in good health and CMV-seronegative. J is TRBJ2-1 and V is TRBV9; 7 bases are a match to TRBD2. What was sequenced was PBMCs. This chain's CDR3 is CASSVLGLLNEQFF. The DNA of the CDR3 is TGTGCCAGCAGCGTATTGGGACTACTCAATGAGCAGTTCTTC.